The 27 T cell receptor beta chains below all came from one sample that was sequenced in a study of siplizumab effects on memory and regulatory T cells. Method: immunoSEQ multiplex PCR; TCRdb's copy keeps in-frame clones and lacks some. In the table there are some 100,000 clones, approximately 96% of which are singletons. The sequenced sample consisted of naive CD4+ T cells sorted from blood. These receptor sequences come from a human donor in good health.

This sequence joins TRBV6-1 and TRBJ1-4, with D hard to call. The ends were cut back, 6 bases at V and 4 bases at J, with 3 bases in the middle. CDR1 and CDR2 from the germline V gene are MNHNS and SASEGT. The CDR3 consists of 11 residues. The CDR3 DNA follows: TGTGCCAGCAGGAATAATGAAAAACTGTTTTTT. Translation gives CASRNNEKLFF.

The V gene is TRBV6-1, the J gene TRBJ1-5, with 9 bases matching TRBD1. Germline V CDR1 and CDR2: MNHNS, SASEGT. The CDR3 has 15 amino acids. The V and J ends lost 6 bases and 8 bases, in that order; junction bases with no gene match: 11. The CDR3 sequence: CASRLLTGGWEPQHF. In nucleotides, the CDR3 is TGTGCCAGCAGACTCTTGACAGGGGGTTGGGAGCCCCAGCATTTT.

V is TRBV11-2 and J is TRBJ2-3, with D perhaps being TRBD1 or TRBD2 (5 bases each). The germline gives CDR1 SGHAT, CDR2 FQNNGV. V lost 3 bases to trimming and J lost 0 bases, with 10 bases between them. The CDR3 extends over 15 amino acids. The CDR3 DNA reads TGTGCCAGCAGCTTGGGGGACCCTAGCACAGATACGCAGTATTTT. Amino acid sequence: CASSLGDPSTDTQYF.

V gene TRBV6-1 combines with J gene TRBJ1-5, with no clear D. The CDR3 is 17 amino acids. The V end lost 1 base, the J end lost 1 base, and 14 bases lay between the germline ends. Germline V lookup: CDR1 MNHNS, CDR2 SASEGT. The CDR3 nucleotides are TGTGCCAGCAGTGAAGGGTTAGTGATCGGGAGCAATCAGCCCCAGCATTTT. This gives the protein CASSEGLVIGSNQPQHF.

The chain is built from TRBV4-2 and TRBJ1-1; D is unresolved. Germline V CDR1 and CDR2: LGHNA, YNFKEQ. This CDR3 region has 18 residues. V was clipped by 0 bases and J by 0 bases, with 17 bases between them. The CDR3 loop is CASSQDRKGYDMNTEAFF. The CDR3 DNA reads TGTGCCAGCAGCCAAGATAGAAAGGGATACGATATGAACACTGAAGCTTTCTTT.

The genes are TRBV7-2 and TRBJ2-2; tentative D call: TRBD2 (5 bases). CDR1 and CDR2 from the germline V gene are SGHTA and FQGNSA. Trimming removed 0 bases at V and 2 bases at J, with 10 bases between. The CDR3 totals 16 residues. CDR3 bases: TGTGCCAGCAGCTTAGCCCCGGGATACAACACCGGGGAGCTGTTTTTT. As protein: CASSLAPGYNTGELFF. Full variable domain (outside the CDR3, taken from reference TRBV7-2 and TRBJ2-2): GAGVSQSPSNKVTEKGKDVELRCDPISGHTALYWYRQSLGQGLEFLIYFQGNSAPDKSGLPSDRFSAERTGGSVSTLTIQRTQQEDSAVYLCASSLAPGYNTGELFFGEGSRLTVL.

The CDR3 DNA is TGTGCCAGTAGTATAGGAAAGAACATGAACACTGAAGCTTTCTTT. It codes for CASSIGKNMNTEAFF. The rearrangement uses TRBV19 and TRBJ1-1, with D uncertain. The CDR3 contains 15 residues. V was cut by 1 base and J by 0 bases, with 9 bases left in between. CDR1 is LNHDA and CDR2 is SQIVND in the germline V gene (reference sequence).

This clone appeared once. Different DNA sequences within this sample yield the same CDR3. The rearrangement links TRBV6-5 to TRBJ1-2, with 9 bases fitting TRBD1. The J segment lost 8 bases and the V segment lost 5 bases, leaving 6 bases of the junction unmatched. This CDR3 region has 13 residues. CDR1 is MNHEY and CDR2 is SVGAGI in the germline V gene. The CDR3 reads CASSPGQGRGYTF. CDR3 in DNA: TGTGCCAGCAGTCCCGGACAGGGGCGAGGCTACACCTTC.

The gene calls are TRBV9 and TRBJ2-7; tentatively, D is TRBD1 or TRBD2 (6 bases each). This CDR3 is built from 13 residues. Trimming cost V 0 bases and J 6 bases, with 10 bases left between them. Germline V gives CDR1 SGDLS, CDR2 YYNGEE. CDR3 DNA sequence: TGTGCCAGCAGCGTAGCAACGGGGGCCGAGCAGTACTTC. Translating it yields CASSVATGAEQYF.

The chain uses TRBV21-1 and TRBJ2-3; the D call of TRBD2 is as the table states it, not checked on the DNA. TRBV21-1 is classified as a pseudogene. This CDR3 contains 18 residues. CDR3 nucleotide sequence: TGTGCCAGCAGCACTCCCGGGACTAGCGGGGGGTGGGCAGATACGCAGTATTTT. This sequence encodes CASSTPGTSGGWADTQYF.

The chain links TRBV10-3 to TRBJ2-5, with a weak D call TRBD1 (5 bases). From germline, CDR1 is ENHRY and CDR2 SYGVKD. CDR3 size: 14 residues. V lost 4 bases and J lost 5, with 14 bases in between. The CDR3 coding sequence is TGTGCCATCAGTGGTGGGGCTGGTTTTGAGACCCAGTACTTC. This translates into CAISGGAGFETQYF.

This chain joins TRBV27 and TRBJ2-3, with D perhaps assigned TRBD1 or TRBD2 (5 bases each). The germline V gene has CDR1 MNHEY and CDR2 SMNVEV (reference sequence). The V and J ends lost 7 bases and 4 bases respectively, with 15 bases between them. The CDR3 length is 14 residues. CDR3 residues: CASTLGGKSDTQYF. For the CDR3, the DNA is TGTGCCAGCACCCTTGGGGGTAAATCAGATACGCAGTATTTT.

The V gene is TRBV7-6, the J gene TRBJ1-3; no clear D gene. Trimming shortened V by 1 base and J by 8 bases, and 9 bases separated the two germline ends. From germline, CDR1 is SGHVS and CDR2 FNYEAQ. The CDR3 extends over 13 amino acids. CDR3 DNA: TGTGCCAGCAGCTTAGGAAGTCTGGACACCATATATTTT. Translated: CASSLGSLDTIYF.

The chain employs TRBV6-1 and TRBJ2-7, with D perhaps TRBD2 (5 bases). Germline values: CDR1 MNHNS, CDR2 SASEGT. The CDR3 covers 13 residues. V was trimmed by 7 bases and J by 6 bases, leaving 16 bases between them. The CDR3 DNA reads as TGTGCCAGCATTTTCGTAGATGGAGGCGAGCAGTACTTC. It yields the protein CASIFVDGGEQYF.

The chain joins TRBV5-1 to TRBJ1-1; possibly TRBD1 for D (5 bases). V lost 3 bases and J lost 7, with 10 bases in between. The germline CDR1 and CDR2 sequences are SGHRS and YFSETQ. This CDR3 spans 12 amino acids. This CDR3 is CASSSQGDEAFF. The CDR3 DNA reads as TGCGCCAGCAGCTCGCAGGGTGATGAAGCTTTCTTT. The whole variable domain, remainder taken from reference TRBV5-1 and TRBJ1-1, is KAGVTQTPRYLIKTRGQQVTLSCSPISGHRSVSWYQQTPGQGLQFLFEYFSETQRNKGNFPGRFSGRQFSNSRSEMNVSTLELGDSALYLCASSSQGDEAFFGQGTRLTVV.

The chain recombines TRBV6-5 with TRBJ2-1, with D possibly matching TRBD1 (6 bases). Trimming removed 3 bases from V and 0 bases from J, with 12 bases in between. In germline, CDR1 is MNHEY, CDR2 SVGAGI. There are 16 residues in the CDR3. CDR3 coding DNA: TGTGCCAGCAGTTATGCAGGGGCTAGCTCCTACAATGAGCAGTTCTTC. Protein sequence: CASSYAGASSYNEQFF.

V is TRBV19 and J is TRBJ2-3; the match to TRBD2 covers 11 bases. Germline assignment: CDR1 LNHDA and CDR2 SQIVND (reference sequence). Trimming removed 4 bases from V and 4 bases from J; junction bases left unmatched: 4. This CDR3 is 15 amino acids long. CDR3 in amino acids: CASSTSGGYSDTQYF. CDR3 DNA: TGTGCCAGTAGTACTAGCGGGGGGTACTCAGATACGCAGTATTTT. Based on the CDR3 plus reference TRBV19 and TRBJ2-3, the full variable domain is DGGITQSPKYLFRKEGQNVTLSCEQNLNHDAMYWYRQDPGQGLRLIYYSQIVNDFQKGDIAEGYSVSREKKESFPLTVTSAQKNPTAFYLCASSTSGGYSDTQYFGPGTRLTVL.

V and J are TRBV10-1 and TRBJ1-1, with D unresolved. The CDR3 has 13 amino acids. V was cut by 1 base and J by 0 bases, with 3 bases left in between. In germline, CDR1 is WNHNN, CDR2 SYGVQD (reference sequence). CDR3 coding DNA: TGCGCCAGCAGTGAGTTTGTGAACACTGAAGCTTTCTTT. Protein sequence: CASSEFVNTEAFF.

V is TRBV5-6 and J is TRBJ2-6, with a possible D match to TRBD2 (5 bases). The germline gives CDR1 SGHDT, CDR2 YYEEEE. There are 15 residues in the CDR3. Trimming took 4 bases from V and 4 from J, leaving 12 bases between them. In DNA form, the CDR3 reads TGTGCCAGCAGCGTAGGACTCTTGGGGGCCAACGTCCTGACTTTC. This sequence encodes CASSVGLLGANVLTF.

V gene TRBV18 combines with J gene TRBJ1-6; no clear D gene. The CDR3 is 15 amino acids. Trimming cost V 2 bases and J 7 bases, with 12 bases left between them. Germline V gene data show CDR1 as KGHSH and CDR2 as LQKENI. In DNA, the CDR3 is TGTGCCAGCTCACCAGCGGGAGTTTTGAATTCACCCCTCCACTTT. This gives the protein CASSPAGVLNSPLHF.

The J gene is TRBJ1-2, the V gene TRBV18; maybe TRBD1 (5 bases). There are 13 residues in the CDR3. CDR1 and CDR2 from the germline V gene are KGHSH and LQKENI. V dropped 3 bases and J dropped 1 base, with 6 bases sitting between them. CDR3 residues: CASSPDSNYGYTF. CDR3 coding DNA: TGTGCCAGCTCACCTGACAGTAACTATGGCTACACCTTC.

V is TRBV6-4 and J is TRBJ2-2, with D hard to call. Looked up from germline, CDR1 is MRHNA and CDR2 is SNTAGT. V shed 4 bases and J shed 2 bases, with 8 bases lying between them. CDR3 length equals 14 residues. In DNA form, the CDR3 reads TGTGCCAGCAGTGTTGGGGTAAACACCGGGGAGCTGTTTTTT. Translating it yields CASSVGVNTGELFF.

CDR3 sequence (DNA): TGTGCCAGCAGCCCCCAGGCGGGACACACCGGGGAGCTGTTTTTT. This translates into CASSPQAGHTGELFF. The chain recombines TRBV7-3 with TRBJ2-2, with D maybe TRBD2 (6 bases). The CDR3 extends over 15 amino acids. Trimming shortened V by 5 bases and J by 3 bases, and 13 bases separated the two germline ends. CDR1 is SGHTA, CDR2 FQGTGA, per germline.

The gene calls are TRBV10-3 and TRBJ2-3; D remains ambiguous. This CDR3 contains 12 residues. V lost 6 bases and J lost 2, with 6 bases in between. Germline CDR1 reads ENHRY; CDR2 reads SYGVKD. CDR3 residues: CAISSDTDTQYF. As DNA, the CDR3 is TGTGCCATCAGCTCAGACACAGATACGCAGTATTTT.

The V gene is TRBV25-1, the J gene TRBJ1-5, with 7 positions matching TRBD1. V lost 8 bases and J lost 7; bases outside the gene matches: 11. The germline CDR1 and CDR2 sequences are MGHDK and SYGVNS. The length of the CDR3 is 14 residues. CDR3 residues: CASSQTGQGQPQHF. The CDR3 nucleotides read TGTGCCAGCTCCCAGACAGGGCAGGGCCAGCCCCAGCATTTT.

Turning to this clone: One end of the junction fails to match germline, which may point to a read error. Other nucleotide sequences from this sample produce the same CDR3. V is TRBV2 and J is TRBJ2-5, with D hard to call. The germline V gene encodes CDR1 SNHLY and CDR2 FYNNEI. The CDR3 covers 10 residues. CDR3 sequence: CASREETQYF. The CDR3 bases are TGTGCCAGCAGAGAAGAGACCCAGTACTTC.

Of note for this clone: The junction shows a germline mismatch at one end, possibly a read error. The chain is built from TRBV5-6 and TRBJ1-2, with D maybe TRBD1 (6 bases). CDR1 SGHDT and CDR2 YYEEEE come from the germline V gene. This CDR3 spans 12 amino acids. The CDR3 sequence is CASTLRGTGYTF. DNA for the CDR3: TGTGCCAGCACCTTGAGGGGGACTGGCTACACCTTC.